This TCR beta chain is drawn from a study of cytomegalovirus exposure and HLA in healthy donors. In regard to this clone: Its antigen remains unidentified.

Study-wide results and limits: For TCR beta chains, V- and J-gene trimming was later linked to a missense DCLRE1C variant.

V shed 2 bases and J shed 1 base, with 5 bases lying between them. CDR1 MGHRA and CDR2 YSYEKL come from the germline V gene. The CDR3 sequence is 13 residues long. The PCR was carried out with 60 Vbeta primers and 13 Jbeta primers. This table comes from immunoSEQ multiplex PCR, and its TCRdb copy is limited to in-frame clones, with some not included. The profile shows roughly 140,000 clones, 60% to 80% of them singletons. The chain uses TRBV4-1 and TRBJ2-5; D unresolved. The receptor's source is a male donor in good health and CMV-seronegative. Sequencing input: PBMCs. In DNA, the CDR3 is TGCGCCAGCAGCCAAATGAGCCAAGAGACCCAGTACTTC. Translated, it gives CASSQMSQETQYF.